The clone carrying this T cell receptor beta chain was detected many times. What it recognizes is unknown. The read gets to within 3 residues of the CDR3 end, and the germline J gene fills in the rest. The CDR3 totals 18 residues. V was clipped by 2 bases and J by 1 base; unmatched bases: 14. Germline CDR1 is GTSNPN and CDR2 is SVGIG (reference sequence). Sequenced by immunoSEQ multiplex PCR; TCRdb stores in-frame clones only, minus some. The repertoire has over 55,000 clones, none seen only once; the ten largest take roughly 1.7%. The sample originates from a study of T cell clonality in common variable immunodeficiency. Overall study findings and caveats: CVID patient heterogeneity limited repertoire-clinical complication correlations.

Sequencing was performed on peripheral blood mononuclear cells. The receptor was isolated from a person between 18 and 70 years old in good health. The chain is built from TRBV30 and TRBJ1-2; the match to TRBD1 covers 9 bases. CDR3 loop: CAWSTYRTGVPLNYGYTF. CDR3 bases read: TGTGCCTGGAGTACCTACAGGACAGGGGTCCCCCTTAACTATGGC. The full variable domain, in which reference TRBV30 and TRBJ1-2 provide the parts outside the CDR3, is SQTIHQWPATLVQPVGSPLSLECTVEGTSNPNLYWYRQAAGRGLQLLFYSVGIGQISSEVPQNLSASRPQDRQFILSSKKLLLSDSGFYLCAWSTYRTGVPLNYGYTFGSGTRLTVV.